This T cell receptor beta chain was found in a study of blood T cell repertoires in COVID-19. Data came from immunoSEQ multiplex PCR; TCRdb stores just in-frame clones and leaves some out. The table lists more than 150,000 clones, 70% to 80% of them singletons, with roughly 14% in the top ten. The study recruited people aged about 18 to 90 years across 20 to 30 US areas. Cohorts were determined from participant-reported clinical history. No more than 2 weeks before study entry, exposed participants had met a case of COVID-19. Material: PBMCs or T cells enriched from blood (not recorded which). This clonotype was sampled from a man aged 60 to 69 who had been exposed to COVID-19.

The chain's CDR3 is CASSVAGLGGEQYF. DNA of the CDR3: TGTGCCAGCAGCGTAGCGGGTCTAGGCGGTGAGCAGTACTTC. The chain joins TRBV9 to TRBJ2-7; no clear D. V gave up 0 bases and J gave up 7 bases, with 14 bases separating them. There are 14 residues in the CDR3. Germline assignment: CDR1 SGDLS and CDR2 YYNGEE.